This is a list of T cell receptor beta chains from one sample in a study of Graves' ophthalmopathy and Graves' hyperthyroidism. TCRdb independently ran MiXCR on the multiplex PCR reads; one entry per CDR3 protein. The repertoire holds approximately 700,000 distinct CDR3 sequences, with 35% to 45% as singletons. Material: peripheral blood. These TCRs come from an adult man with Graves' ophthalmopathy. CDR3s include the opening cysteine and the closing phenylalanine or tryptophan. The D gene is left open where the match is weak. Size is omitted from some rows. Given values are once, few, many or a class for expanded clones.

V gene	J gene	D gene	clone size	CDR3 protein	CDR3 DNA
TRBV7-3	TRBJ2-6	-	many	CASSFLSPSGANVLTF	TGTGCCAGCAGCTTCCTATCCCCCTCTGGGGCCAACGTCCTGACTTTC
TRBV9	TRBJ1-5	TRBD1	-	CASSPGTGVGYQPQHF	TGTGCCAGCAGCCCCGGGACAGGGGTAGGGTATCAGCCCCAGCATTTT
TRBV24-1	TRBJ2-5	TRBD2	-	CATSDPAGEETQYF	TGTGCCACCAGTGACCCAGCGGGAGAGGAGACCCAGTACTTC
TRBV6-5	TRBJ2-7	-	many	CASSASATRLGEQYF	TGTGCCAGCAGTGCCTCCGCAACACGTCTGGGCGAGCAGTACTTC
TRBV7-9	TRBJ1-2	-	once	CASSLEGEGYTF	TGTGCCAGCAGCTTAGAGGGGGAAGGCTACACCTTC
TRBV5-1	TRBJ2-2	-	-	CASSLGPPGDSGELFF	TGTGCCAGCAGCTTGGGACCGCCTGGGGACTCCGGGGAGCTGTTTTTT
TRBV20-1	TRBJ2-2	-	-	CSARRSGNTGELFF	TGCAGTGCTAGAAGATCAGGAAACACCGGGGAGCTGTTTTTT
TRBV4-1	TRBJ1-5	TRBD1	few	CASSQPTGGMYSNQPQHF	TGCGCCAGCAGCCAGCCGACAGGGGGCATGTACAGCAATCAGCCCCAGCATTTT
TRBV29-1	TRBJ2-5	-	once	CSVGQGTQYF	TGCAGCGTTGGCCAGGGGACCCAGTACTTC
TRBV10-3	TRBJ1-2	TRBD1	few	CASRTDRGRGYGYTF	TGTGCCAGCAGAACAGACAGGGGGCGAGGCTATGGCTACACCTTC
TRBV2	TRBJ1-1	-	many	CATSFGGDTEAFF	TGTGCCACTTCATTTGGGGGAGACACTGAAGCTTTCTTT
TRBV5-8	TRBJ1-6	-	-	CASSTRSPNSPLHF	TGTGCCAGCAGCACCAGGAGTCCTAATTCACCCCTCCACTTT
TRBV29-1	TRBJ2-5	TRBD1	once	CSPRTGEETQYF	TGCAGCCCAAGGACAGGGGAAGAGACCCAGTACTTC
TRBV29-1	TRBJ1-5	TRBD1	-	CSVEDQTGNQPQHF	TGCAGCGTTGAAGACCAGACAGGGAATCAGCCCCAGCATTTT
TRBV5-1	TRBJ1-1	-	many	CASSPREGVNTEAFF	TGCGCCAGCAGCCCCCGGGAAGGAGTGAACACTGAAGCTTTCTTT
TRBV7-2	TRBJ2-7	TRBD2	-	CASSLAWTSYYEQYF	TGTGCCAGCAGCTTAGCCTGGACTAGTTATTACGAGCAGTACTTC
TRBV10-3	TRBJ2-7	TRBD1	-	CAISEGQGAGEQYF	TGTGCCATCAGTGAGGGACAGGGGGCTGGAGAGCAGTACTTC
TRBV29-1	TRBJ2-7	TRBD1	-	CSVRQGRYEQYF	TGCAGCGTGCGACAGGGGCGGTACGAGCAGTACTTC
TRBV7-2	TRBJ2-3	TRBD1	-	CASSRQGSPDTQYF	TGTGCCAGCAGCCGACAGGGCTCCCCAGATACGCAGTATTTT
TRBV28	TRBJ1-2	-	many	CASSDGTFNYGYTF	TGTGCCAGCAGTGATGGGACTTTTAACTATGGCTACACCTTC
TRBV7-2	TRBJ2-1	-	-	CASSSSATGEQFF	TGCGCCAGCAGCTCCTCGGCGACTGGGGAGCAGTTCTTC
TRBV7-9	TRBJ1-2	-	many	CASSLVRAGYGYTF	TGTGCCAGCAGCTTAGTCCGGGCAGGCTATGGCTACACCTTC
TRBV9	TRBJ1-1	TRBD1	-	CASSVGQGVDTEAFF	TGTGCCAGCAGCGTAGGACAGGGGGTTGACACTGAAGCTTTCTTT
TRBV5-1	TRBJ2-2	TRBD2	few	CASSITAGVNTGELFF	TGCGCCAGCAGCATAACAGCGGGGGTGAACACCGGGGAGCTGTTTTTT
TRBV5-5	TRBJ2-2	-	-	CASRASPGELFF	TGTGCCAGCAGGGCCTCCCCCGGGGAGCTGTTTTTT
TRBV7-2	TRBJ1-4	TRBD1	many	CASSLNVGTGVEKLFF	TGTGCCAGCAGCTTAAACGTAGGGACAGGGGTGGAAAAACTGTTTTTT
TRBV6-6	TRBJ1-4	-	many	CASGPEKLFF	TGTGCCAGCGGGCCCGAAAAACTGTTTTTT
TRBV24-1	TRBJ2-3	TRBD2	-	CATSGLAGFTDTQYF	TGTGCCACCAGTGGCCTAGCGGGGTTCACAGATACGCAGTATTTT
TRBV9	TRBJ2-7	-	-	CASSAGGRGSPYEQYF	TGTGCCAGCAGCGCGGGAGGCAGGGGTTCTCCCTACGAGCAGTACTTC
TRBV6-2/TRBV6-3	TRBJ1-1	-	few	CASSYSRTAPSGAFF	TGTGCCAGCAGTTACTCGAGGACAGCTCCTTCGGGGGCTTTCTTT
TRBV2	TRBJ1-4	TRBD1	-	CASVGTGRQEKLFF	TGTGCCAGCGTTGGGACAGGGAGGCAAGAAAAACTGTTTTTT
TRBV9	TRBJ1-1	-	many	CASSGVGSLNTEAFF	TGTGCCAGCAGCGGCGTCGGCAGCCTTAACACTGAAGCTTTCTTT
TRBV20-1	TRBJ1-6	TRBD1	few	CSARDQVGQGRSPLHF	TGCAGTGCTAGAGATCAGGTCGGACAGGGCCGTTCACCCCTCCACTTT
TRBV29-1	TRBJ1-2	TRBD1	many	CSGRQGNGYTF	TGCAGCGGTAGACAGGGGAATGGCTACACCTTC
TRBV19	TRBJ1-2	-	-	CASSHASTGNNYGYTF	TGTGCCAGCAGCCATGCTTCGACAGGCAACAACTATGGCTACACCTTC
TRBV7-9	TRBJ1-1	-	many	CASSLGAGLEKAFF	TGTGCCAGCAGCCTAGGGGCTGGCCTAGAGAAAGCTTTCTTT
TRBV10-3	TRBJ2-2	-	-	CAISEGRGPFAGELFF	TGTGCCATCAGTGAGGGGAGGGGGCCGTTCGCCGGGGAGCTGTTTTTT
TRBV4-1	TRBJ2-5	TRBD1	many	CASSHRTGTGGKTQYF	TGCGCCAGCAGCCACCGGACCGGGACAGGGGGCAAGACCCAGTACTTC
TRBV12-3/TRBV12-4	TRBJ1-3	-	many	CASSLREGTGNTIYF	TGTGCCAGCAGTTTGAGGGAGGGGACAGGAAACACCATATATTTT
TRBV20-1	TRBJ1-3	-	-	CSARDFGSGNTIYF	TGCAGTGCTAGAGATTTTGGCTCTGGAAACACCATATATTTT
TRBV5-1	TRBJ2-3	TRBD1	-	CASSYLQGSTDTQYF	TGCGCCAGCAGCTACCTACAGGGGAGCACAGATACGCAGTATTTT
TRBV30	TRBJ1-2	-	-	CAWSGNSALYGYTF	TGTGCCTGGAGTGGGAACTCGGCCCTCTATGGCTACACCTTC
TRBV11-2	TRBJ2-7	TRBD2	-	CASSHFSGKGYEQYF	TGTGCCAGCAGCCATTTTAGCGGGAAGGGCTACGAGCAGTACTTC
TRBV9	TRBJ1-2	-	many	CASSPGLWGSRGYTF	TGTGCCAGCAGCCCAGGTTTGTGGGGGTCACGAGGCTACACCTTC
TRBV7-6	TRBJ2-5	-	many	CASSFTYGRGEETQYF	TGTGCCAGCAGCTTTACTTATGGCAGGGGAGAGGAGACCCAGTACTTC
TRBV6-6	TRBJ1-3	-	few	CASSPGGGSGNTIYF	TGTGCCAGCAGTCCCGGGGGAGGGTCTGGAAACACCATATATTTT
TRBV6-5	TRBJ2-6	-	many	CASSTRRSGANVLTF	TGTGCCAGCAGTACTAGAAGGTCTGGGGCCAACGTCCTGACTTTC
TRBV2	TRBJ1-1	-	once	CASSRRGVDAEAFF	TGTGCCAGCTCAAGGCGGGGTGTCGACGCTGAAGCTTTCTTT
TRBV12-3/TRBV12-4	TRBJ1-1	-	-	CASSLGPGLAEAFF	TGTGCCAGCAGCCTCGGACCCGGGTTGGCTGAAGCTTTCTTT
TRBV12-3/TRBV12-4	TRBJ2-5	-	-	CASSLWGLETQYF	TGTGCCAGCAGTTTGTGGGGGCTGGAGACCCAGTACTTC
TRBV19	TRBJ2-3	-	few	CASSPAGQINQPQYF	TGTGCCAGTAGCCCCGCGGGACAGATTAATCAGCCCCAGTATTTT
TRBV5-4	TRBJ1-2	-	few	CASSPGGQPANYGYTF	TGTGCCAGCAGCCCGGGAGGGCAGCCCGCTAACTATGGCTACACCTTC
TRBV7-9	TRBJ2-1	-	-	CATAGSSYNEQFF	TGTGCCACGGCGGGCAGCTCCTACAATGAGCAGTTCTTC